This TCR beta chain emerged from a study of cytomegalovirus exposure and HLA in healthy donors. For the study at large: The Caucasian-associated ancestry cluster held about 80% of roughly 400 genotyped donors. Regarding the study as a whole: The authors assumed roughly uniform sequencing depth across donors for presence/absence analyses.

Turning to this clone: What it binds is unknown.

V trimming: 6 bases; J trimming: 6 bases; junction bases outside the gene matches: 4. The germline V gene encodes CDR1 MNHNY and CDR2 SVGAGI (reference sequence). The CDR3 length is 13 residues. PCR was performed using 60 Vbeta and 13 Jbeta primers. The repertoire was sequenced with immunoSEQ multiplex PCR; TCRdb's copy has only in-frame clones and lacks some. Among some 96,000 clones listed, 64% were seen once. This sequence was found in a man aged 55-75 years in good health and CMV-seronegative. V gene TRBV6-6 combines with J gene TRBJ1-5; 8 bases map to TRBD1. Sequencing used PBMCs. CDR3 region: CASSGQGSQPQHF. The DNA of the CDR3 is TGTGCCAGCAGCGGACAGGGTAGTCAGCCCCAGCATTTT.